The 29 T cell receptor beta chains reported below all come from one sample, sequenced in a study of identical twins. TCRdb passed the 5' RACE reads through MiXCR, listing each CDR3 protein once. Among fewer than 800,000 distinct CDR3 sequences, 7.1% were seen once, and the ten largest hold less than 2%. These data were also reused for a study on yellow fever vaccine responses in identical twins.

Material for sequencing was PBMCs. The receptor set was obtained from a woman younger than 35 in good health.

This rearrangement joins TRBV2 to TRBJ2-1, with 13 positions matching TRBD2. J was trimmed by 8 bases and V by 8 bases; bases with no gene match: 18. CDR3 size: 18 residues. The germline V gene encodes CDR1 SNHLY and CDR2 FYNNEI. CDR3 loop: CASLLAGGDIQNVDEQFF. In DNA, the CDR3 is TGTGCCAGCCTACTAGCGGGAGGGGACATTCAAAATGTCGATGAGCAGTTCTTC.

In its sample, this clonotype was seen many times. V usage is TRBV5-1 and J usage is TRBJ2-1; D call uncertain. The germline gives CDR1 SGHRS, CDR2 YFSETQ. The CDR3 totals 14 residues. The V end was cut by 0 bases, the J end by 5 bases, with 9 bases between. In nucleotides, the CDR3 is TGCGCCAGCAGCTTGGGTGGTAGAAACAATGAGCAGTTCTTC. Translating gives CASSLGGRNNEQFF.

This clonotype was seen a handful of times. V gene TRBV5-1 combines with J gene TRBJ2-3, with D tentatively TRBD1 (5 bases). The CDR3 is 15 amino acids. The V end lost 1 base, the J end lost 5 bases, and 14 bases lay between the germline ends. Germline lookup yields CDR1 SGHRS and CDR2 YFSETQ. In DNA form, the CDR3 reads TGCGCCAGCAGCTTGACCTTTGGGGCAGTAGATACGCAGTATTTT. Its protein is CASSLTFGAVDTQYF. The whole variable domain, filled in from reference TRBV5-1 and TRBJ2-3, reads KAGVTQTPRYLIKTRGQQVTLSCSPISGHRSVSWYQQTPGQGLQFLFEYFSETQRNKGNFPGRFSGRQFSNSRSEMNVSTLELGDSALYLCASSLTFGAVDTQYFGPGTRLTVL.

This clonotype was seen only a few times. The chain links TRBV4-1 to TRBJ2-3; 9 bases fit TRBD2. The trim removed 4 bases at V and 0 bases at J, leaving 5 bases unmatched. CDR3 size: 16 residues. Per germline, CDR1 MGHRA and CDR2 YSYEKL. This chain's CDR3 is CASSLSGGSSTDTQYF. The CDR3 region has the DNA TGCGCCAGCAGCCTTAGCGGGGGCTCAAGCACAGATACGCAGTATTTT.

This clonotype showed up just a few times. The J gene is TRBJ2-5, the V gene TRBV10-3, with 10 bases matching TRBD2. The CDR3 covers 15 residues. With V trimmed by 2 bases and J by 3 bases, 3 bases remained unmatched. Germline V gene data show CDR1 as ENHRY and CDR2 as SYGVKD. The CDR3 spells CAISERTSGKETQYF. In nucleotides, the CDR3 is TGTGCCATCAGTGAGAGGACTAGCGGCAAAGAGACCCAGTACTTC.

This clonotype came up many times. The DNA for the CDR3 is TGTGCCAGCAGTTCTACTGGTGGTGGGGCACGGAACACTGAAGCTTTCTTT. Residues: CASSSTGGGARNTEAFF. The chain joins TRBV12-3 or TRBV12-4 to TRBJ1-1; maybe TRBD1 (5 bases). V was clipped by 4 bases and J by 1 base, with 19 bases between them. The CDR3 consists of 17 residues.

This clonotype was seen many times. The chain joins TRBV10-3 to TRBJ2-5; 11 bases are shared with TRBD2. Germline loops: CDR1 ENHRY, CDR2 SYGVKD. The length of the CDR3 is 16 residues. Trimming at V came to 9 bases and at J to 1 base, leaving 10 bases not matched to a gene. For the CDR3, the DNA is TGTGCCATTAAAAAAACTAGCGGGGGCAGCCAAGAGACCCAGTACTTC. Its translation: CAIKKTSGGSQETQYF.

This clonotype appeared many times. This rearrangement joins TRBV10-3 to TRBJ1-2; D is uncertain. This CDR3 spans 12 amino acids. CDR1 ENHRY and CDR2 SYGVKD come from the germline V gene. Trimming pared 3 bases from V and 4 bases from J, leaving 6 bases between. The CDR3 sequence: CAISDSSYGYTF. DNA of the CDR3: TGTGCCATCAGTGATTCCTCCTATGGCTACACCTTC.

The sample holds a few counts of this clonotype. Here the CDR3 reads CASGRVANQPQHF. The CDR3, as DNA: TGTGCCAGCGGTAGGGTTGCCAATCAGCCCCAGCATTTT. The chain recombines TRBV12-3 or TRBV12-4 with TRBJ1-5; no firm D call. Trimming took off 8 bases at V and 3 bases at J, with 11 bases between the two ends. The CDR3 spans 13 residues.

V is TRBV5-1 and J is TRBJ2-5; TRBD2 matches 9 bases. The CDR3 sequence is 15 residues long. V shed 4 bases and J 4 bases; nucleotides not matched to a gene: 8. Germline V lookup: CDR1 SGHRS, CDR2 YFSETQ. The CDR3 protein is CASSPIAGERETQYF. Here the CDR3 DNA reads TGCGCCAGCAGCCCAATAGCGGGAGAGCGAGAGACCCAGTACTTC. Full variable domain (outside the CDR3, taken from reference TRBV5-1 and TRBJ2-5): KAGVTQTPRYLIKTRGQQVTLSCSPISGHRSVSWYQQTPGQGLQFLFEYFSETQRNKGNFPGRFSGRQFSNSRSEMNVSTLELGDSALYLCASSPIAGERETQYFGPGTRLLVL.

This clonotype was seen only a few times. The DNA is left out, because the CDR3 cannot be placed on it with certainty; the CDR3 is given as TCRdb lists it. CDR3 amino acids: CSVSLGMGQPQHF. The J gene is TRBJ1-5, the V gene TRBV29-1. The CDR3 is made up of 13 amino acids, end residues included. Germline values: CDR1 SQVTM, CDR2 ANQGSEA.

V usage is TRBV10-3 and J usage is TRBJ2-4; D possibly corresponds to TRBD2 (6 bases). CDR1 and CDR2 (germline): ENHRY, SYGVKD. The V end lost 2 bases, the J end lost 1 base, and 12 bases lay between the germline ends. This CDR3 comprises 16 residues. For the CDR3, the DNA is TGTGCCATCAGTGAGGCTGTGGGGAGGGCCAAAAACATTCAGTACTTC. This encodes CAISEAVGRAKNIQYF.

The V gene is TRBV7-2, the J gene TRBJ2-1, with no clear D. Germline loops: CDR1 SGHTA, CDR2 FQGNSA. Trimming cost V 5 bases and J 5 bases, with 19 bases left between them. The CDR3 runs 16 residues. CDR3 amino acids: CASSARLVSSDNEQFF. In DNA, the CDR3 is TGTGCCAGCAGCGCACGACTGGTGTCATCTGACAATGAGCAGTTCTTC.

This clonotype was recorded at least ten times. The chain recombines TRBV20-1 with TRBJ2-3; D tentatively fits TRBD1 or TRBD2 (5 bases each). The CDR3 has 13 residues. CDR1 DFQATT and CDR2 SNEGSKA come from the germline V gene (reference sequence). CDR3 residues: CSVSRGGTDTQYF. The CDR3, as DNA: TGCAGCGTTTCTCGAGGGGGCACAGATACGCAGTATTTT.

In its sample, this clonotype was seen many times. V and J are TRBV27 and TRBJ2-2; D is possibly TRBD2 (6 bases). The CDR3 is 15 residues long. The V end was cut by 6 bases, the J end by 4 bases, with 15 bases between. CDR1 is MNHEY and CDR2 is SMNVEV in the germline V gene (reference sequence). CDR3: CASRGAGYITGELFF. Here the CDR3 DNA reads TGTGCCAGCAGGGGTGCGGGGTACATCACCGGGGAGCTGTTTTTT.

CDR3 sequence (DNA): TGTGCCAGCAGCGTGAATCAGCTTTCCTATGGCTACACCTTC. Amino acids: CASSVNQLSYGYTF. This chain links TRBV5-6 with TRBJ1-2; D unresolved. Between the trimmed V and J ends, which lost 4 bases and 4 bases, there was a span of 14 bases. CDR3 length equals 14 residues. Germline CDR1 is SGHDT and CDR2 is YYEEEE. Based on the CDR3 plus reference TRBV5-6 and TRBJ1-2, the full variable domain is DAGVTQSPTHLIKTRGQQVTLRCSPKSGHDTVSWYQQALGQGPQFIFQYYEEEERQRGNFPDRFSGHQFPNYSSELNVNALLLGDSALYLCASSVNQLSYGYTFGSGTRLTVV.

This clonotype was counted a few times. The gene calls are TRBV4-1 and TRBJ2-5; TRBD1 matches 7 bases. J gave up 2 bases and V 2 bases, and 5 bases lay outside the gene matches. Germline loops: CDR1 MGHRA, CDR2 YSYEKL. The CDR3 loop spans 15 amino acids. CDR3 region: CASSQILTGQETQYF. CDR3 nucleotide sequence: TGCGCCAGCAGCCAAATCCTGACAGGGCAAGAGACCCAGTACTTC.

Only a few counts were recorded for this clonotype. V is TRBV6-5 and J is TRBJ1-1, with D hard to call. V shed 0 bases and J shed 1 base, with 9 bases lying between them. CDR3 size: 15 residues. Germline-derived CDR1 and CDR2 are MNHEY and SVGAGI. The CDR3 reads CASSYSAGPNTEAFF. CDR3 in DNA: TGTGCCAGCAGTTACTCGGCAGGCCCGAACACTGAAGCTTTCTTT.

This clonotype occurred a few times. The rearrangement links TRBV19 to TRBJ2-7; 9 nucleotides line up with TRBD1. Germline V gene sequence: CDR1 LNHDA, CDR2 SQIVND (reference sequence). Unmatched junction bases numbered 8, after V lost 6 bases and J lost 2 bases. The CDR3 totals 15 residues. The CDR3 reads CASSLGQGNPYEQYF. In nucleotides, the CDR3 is TGTGCCAGTAGCTTGGGACAGGGAAACCCCTACGAGCAGTACTTC.

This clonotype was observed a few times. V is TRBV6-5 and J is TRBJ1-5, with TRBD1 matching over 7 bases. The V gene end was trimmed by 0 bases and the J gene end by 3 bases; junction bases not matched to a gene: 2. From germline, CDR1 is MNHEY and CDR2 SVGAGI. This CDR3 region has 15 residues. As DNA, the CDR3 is TGTGCCAGCAGTTACTCGGGGACAGTCAATCAGCCCCAGCATTTT. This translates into CASSYSGTVNQPQHF.

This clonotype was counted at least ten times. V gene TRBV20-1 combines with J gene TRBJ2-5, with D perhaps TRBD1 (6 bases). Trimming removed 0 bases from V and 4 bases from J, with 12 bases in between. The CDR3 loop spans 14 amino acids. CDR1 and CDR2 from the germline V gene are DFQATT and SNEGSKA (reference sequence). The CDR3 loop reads CSARDSRGAETQYF. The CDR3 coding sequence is TGCAGTGCTAGAGATTCCAGGGGTGCAGAGACCCAGTACTTC.

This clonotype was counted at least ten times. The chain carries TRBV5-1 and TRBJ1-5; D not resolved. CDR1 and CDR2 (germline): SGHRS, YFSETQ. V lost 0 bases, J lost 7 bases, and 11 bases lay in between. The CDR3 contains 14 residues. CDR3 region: CASSLDGVEQPQHF. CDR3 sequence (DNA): TGCGCCAGCAGCTTGGACGGGGTAGAACAGCCCCAGCATTTT.

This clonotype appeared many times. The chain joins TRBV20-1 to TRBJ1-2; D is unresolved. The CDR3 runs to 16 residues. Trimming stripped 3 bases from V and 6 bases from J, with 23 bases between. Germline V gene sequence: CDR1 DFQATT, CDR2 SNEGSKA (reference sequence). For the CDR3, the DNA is TGCAGTGCTAGTGGTCCCGCAGCGGCCCTCGGGGATGGCTACACCTTC. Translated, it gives CSASGPAAALGDGYTF.

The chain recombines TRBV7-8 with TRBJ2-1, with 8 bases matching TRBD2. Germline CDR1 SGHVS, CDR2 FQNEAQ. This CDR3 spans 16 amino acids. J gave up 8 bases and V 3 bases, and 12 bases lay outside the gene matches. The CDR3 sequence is CASSFRGAGAVYEQFF. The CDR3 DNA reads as TGTGCCAGCAGCTTCCGAGGAGCGGGAGCTGTCTATGAGCAGTTCTTC.

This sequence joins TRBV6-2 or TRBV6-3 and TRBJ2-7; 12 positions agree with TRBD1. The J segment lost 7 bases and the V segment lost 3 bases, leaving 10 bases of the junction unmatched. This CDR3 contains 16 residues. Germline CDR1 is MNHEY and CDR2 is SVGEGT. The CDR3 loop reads CASSYNRDRGRQEQYV. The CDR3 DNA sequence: TGTGCCAGCAGTTATAACAGGGACAGGGGGCGTCAGGAGCAGTACGTC.

This chain's CDR3 is CASSPFGGETQYF. The CDR3 nucleotides read TGCGCCAGCAGCCCCTTTGGGGGGGAGACCCAGTACTTC. The chain couples TRBV4-1 to TRBJ2-5; D may be TRBD2 (6 bases). There are 13 residues in the CDR3. The ends were cut back, 4 bases at V and 5 bases at J, with 11 bases in the middle. CDR1 MGHRA and CDR2 YSYEKL come from the germline V gene.

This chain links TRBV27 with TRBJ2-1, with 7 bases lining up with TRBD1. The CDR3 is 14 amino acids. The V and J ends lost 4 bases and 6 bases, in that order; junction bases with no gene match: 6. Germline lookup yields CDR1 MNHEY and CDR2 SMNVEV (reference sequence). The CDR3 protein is CASSSQRQGNEQFF. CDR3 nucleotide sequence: TGTGCCAGCAGTTCACAGAGACAGGGCAATGAGCAGTTCTTC.

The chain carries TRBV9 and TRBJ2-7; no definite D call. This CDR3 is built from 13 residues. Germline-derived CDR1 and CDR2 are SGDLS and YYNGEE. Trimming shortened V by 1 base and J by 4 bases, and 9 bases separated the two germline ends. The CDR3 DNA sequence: TGTGCCAGCAGCGTAACCCCCCAGTACGAGCAGTACTTC. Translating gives CASSVTPQYEQYF.

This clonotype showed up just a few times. CDR3 nucleotides: TGCAGTGCTAGTCAGCTGGCAAATAGCAATCAGCCCCAGCATTTT. This gives the protein CSASQLANSNQPQHF. V gene TRBV20-1 combines with J gene TRBJ1-5; D gene ambiguous. This CDR3 has 15 amino acids. The ends were cut back, 3 bases at V and 0 bases at J, with 12 bases in the middle. The germline V gene has CDR1 DFQATT and CDR2 SNEGSKA (reference sequence).